The entry that follows covers one TCR beta chain sequence. The target antigen is unknown. This sample was included in a study of early T cells in non-severe SARS-CoV-2 infection. The wider study: The authors sequenced bulk RNA from unsorted whole blood, leaving chains unpaired. Whole-study findings and limits: VDJdb-based annotation leaned toward anti-spike CD8 responses and missed private and CD4 specificities.

Using its own MiXCR run on the 5' RACE reads, TCRdb lists one record per CDR3 protein. The data contain more than 65,000 distinct CDR3 sequences, 9.5% to 15% of them seen just once; the ten biggest clones take up approximately 1%. Germline V gene sequence: CDR1 LNHDA, CDR2 SQIVND (reference sequence). There are 13 residues in the CDR3. The V end lost 5 bases, the J end lost 4 bases, and 9 bases lay between the germline ends. The sequence came from an adult who was a healthcare worker with PCR-confirmed SARS-CoV-2 infection or an uninfected control (not recorded which). This sequence joins TRBV19 and TRBJ1-5; no clear D. Sequencing was performed on whole blood. The CDR3 nucleotides are TGTGCCAGTAGTCCCCCGAAGAATCAGCCCCAGCATTTT. As protein: CASSPPKNQPQHF.